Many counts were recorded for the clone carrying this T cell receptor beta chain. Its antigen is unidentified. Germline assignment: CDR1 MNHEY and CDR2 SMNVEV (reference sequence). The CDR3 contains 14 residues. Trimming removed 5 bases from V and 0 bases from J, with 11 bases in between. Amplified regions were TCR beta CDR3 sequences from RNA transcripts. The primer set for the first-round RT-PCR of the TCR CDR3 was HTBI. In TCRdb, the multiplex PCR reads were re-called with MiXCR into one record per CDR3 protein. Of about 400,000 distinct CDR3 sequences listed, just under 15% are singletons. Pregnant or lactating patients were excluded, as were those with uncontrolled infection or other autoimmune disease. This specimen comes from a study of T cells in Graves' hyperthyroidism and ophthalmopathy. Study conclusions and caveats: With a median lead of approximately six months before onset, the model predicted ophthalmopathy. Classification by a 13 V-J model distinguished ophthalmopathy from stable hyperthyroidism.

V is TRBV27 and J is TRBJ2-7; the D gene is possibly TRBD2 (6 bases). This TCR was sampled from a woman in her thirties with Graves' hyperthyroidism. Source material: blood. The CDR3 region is CASSRGGTSYEQYF. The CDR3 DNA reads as TGTGCCAGCAGTAGGGGCGGGACCTCCTACGAGCAGTACTTC.